Listed below are T cell receptor beta chains from one sample, sequenced in a study of blood T cell repertoires in COVID-19. Clones were read by immunoSEQ multiplex PCR, and TCRdb kept only the in-frame ones, dropping some. The profile shows approximately 58,000 clones, roughly four fifths of them singletons. The sample comprised peripheral blood. The receptors originated from a man between 60 and 75 years old with COVID-19, enrolled during active disease. Each CDR3 is given with its conserved first and last residue. The order of the fields is J gene, clone size, V gene, D gene, CDR3 protein, CDR3 DNA. A D gene is named only where the DNA matches it firmly. Some rows have no size entry. The others give once, few or many, or a class for an expanded clone.

>TRBJ1-6|NA|TRBV9|NA
CASSVGGGRDSPLHF
TGTGCCAGCAGCGTAGGTGGGGGCAGGGATTCACCCCTCCACTTT
>TRBJ2-5|NA|TRBV11-3|TRBD2
CASSLVLAGKHQETQYF
TGTGCCAGCAGCTTAGTGCTAGCGGGCAAACACCAAGAGACCCAGTACTTC
>TRBJ2-7|few|TRBV6-1|TRBD1
CASSDSGGLAEQYF
TGTGCCAGCAGTGATTCAGGGGGCTTAGCCGAGCAGTACTTC
>TRBJ2-7|NA|TRBV19|TRBD2
CASSPGLAASYEQYF
TGTGCCAGTAGTCCGGGACTAGCGGCATCCTACGAGCAGTACTTC
>TRBJ1-2|NA|TRBV7-2|TRBD1
CASSARDRGQYGYTF
TGTGCCAGCAGCGCAAGGGACAGGGGACAGTATGGCTACACCTTC
>TRBJ1-2|NA|TRBV15|NA
CATAGEPLNGYTF
TGTGCCACCGCCGGGGAGCCCCTAAATGGCTACACCTTC
>TRBJ2-7|NA|TRBV3-1/TRBV3-2|TRBD2
CASSLVAGAYEQYF
TGTGCCAGCAGCCTGGTAGCGGGGGCCTACGAGCAGTACTTC
>TRBJ2-5|few|TRBV6-5|NA
CASSYFHGQETQYF
TGTGCCAGCAGTTACTTCCACGGCCAAGAGACCCAGTACTTC
>TRBJ2-1|NA|TRBV6-6|NA
CASSYPSVRGEQFF
TGTGCCAGCAGTTACCCGTCTGTTAGGGGTGAGCAGTTCTTC
>TRBJ2-7|few|TRBV27|NA
CASSFVPSYEQYF
TGTGCCAGCAGTTTCGTTCCGAGCTACGAGCAGTACTTC
>TRBJ2-5|NA|TRBV10-3|NA
CAISAGGKVETQYF
TGTGCCATCAGTGCCGGCGGGAAGGTGGAGACCCAGTACTTC
>TRBJ2-2|NA|TRBV4-1|NA
CASSREDPGLYTGELFF
TGCGCCAGCAGCCGAGAGGACCCTGGACTATACACCGGGGAGCTGTTTTTT
>TRBJ2-1|NA|TRBV7-8|NA
CASSLMGGNEQFF
TGTGCCAGCAGCTTGATGGGAGGCAATGAGCAGTTCTTC
>TRBJ1-2|NA|TRBV29-1|TRBD1
CSVMTGNRGYTF
TGCAGCGTGATGACAGGGAATAGGGGCTACACCTTC
>TRBJ1-1|once|TRBV5-1|NA
CASSLEVGVNTEAFF
TGCGCCAGCAGCTTGGAGGTAGGGGTGAACACTGAAGCTTTCTTT
>TRBJ1-4|NA|TRBV6-5|NA
CATTAAGSGEKLFF
TGTGCCACAACCGCCGCCGGGAGTGGTGAAAAACTGTTTTTT
>TRBJ2-1|NA|TRBV29-1|TRBD2
CSAEGLAGRNEQFF
TGCAGCGCCGAGGGACTAGCGGGTCGCAATGAGCAGTTCTTC
>TRBJ2-1|NA|TRBV27|TRBD2
CASKFRGGEQFF
TGTGCCAGCAAATTCCGGGGGGGTGAGCAGTTCTTC
>TRBJ1-1|few|TRBV5-1|NA
CASSLDRYFEAFF
TGCGCCAGCAGCTTGGACCGGTACTTTGAAGCTTTCTTT
>TRBJ2-1|NA|TRBV29-1|TRBD1
CSADWRTGVFF
TGCAGCGCGGATTGGCGGACAGGGGTGTTCTTC
>TRBJ2-7|once|TRBV7-2|TRBD1
CASSRDRGAYEQYF
TGTGCCAGCAGCCGGGACAGGGGCGCCTACGAGCAGTACTTC
>TRBJ2-7|NA|TRBV29-1|TRBD2
CSVVALAGGNEQYF
TGCAGCGTTGTGGCGTTAGCGGGAGGCAACGAGCAGTACTTC
>TRBJ2-3|NA|TRBV18|NA
CASSPQSFTDTQYF
TGTGCCAGCTCACCACAGAGTTTCACAGATACGCAGTATTTT
>TRBJ2-5|NA|TRBV5-4|NA
CASSLARESETQYF
TGTGCCAGCAGCTTGGCTCGGGAGAGCGAGACCCAGTACTTC
>TRBJ2-2|NA|TRBV4-2|NA
CASSQDPSPRLGELFF
TGTGCCAGCAGCCAAGATCCTAGCCCCCGTTTGGGGGAGCTGTTTTTT
>TRBJ2-1|NA|TRBV27|NA
CASSLGQTMFDEQFF
TGTGCCAGCAGTTTAGGACAGACCATGTTCGATGAGCAGTTCTTC
>TRBJ2-5|NA|TRBV7-9|NA
CASSFIETQYF
TGTGCCAGCAGCTTTATAGAGACCCAGTACTTC
>TRBJ2-3|NA|TRBV7-3|NA
CASSLRTGTTDTQYF
TGTGCCAGCAGCCTCCGCACAGGAACCACAGATACGCAGTATTTT
>TRBJ1-5|NA|TRBV7-8|TRBD1
CASSLAGTGYQPQHF
TGTGCCAGCAGCTTAGCCGGGACAGGGTACCAGCCCCAGCATTTT
>TRBJ2-3|NA|TRBV10-2|NA
CASSREPSTDTQYF
TGCGCCAGCAGCAGGGAACCTAGCACAGATACGCAGTATTTT
>TRBJ1-6|NA|TRBV5-1|NA
CASSLVKLGLYNSPLHF
TGCGCCAGCAGCTTGGTTAAGTTGGGGCTTTATAATTCACCCCTCCACTTT
>TRBJ2-6|NA|TRBV5-1|TRBD1
CASSPDRAVPGANVLTF
TGCGCCAGCAGTCCGGACAGGGCTGTCCCTGGGGCCAACGTCCTGACTTTC
>TRBJ1-2|NA|TRBV7-6|TRBD1
CASSTGQGPYGYTF
TGTGCCAGCAGCACAGGACAGGGGCCCTATGGCTACACCTTC
>TRBJ2-4|NA|TRBV15|NA
CATSSDQAGLRNIQYF
TGTGCCACCAGCAGTGACCAAGCGGGCCTAAGGAACATTCAGTACTTC
>TRBJ1-6|NA|TRBV27|TRBD1
CASSLLGARGYNSPLHF
TGTGCCAGCAGTTTGCTCGGAGCCAGGGGGTATAATTCACCCCTCCACTTT
>TRBJ1-4|NA|TRBV5-5|NA
CASSLASPGSATNEKLFF
TGTGCCAGCAGCTTGGCTTCCCCAGGATCTGCAACTAATGAAAAACTGTTTTTT
>TRBJ1-5|NA|TRBV6-6|NA
CASSYLGQPQHF
TGTGCCAGCAGTTATCTAGGACAGCCCCAGCATTTT
>TRBJ2-3|NA|TRBV19|NA
CASSIGGATTSDTQYF
TGTGCCAGTAGTATCGGTGGCGCCACGACTTCAGATACGCAGTATTTT
>TRBJ2-1|NA|TRBV5-1|TRBD2
CASSPRLAGGPYNEQFF
TGCGCCAGCAGCCCCCGACTAGCGGGGGGGCCTTACAATGAGCAGTTCTTC
>TRBJ1-5|NA|TRBV29-1|NA
CSATDSENQPQHF
TGCAGCGCCACGGACAGCGAGAATCAGCCCCAGCATTTT
>TRBJ2-3|few|TRBV4-3|NA
CASSQEWTNTDTQYF
TGCGCCAGCAGCCAAGAGTGGACAAACACAGATACGCAGTATTTT
>TRBJ2-1|many|TRBV30|NA
CAWSGTEYNEQFF
TGTGCCTGGAGTGGGACAGAATACAATGAGCAGTTCTTC
>TRBJ2-2|NA|TRBV28|NA
CASSLTRRGITGELFF
TGTGCCAGCAGTCTGACCCGGCGAGGAATCACCGGGGAGCTGTTTTTT
>TRBJ1-6|NA|TRBV6-6|TRBD1
CASSYFRTGGGSLHF
TGTGCCAGCAGTTACTTTAGGACAGGGGGAGGATCCCTCCACTTT
>TRBJ2-2|NA|TRBV5-4|TRBD2
CASSLGTSGNIRTGELFF
TGTGCCAGCAGCTTGGGGACTAGCGGGAACATTAGGACCGGGGAGCTGTTTTTT
>TRBJ2-3|NA|TRBV18|NA
CASSEPPSQYF
TGTGCCAGCTCAGAGCCCCCCTCGCAGTATTTT
>TRBJ2-5|NA|TRBV6-5|NA
CATGDTYQETQYF
TGTGCCACCGGGGACACATACCAAGAGACCCAGTACTTC
>TRBJ2-7|once|TRBV6-5|NA
CATAGVADEQYF
TGTGCCACCGCAGGGGTTGCTGACGAGCAGTACTTC
>TRBJ2-1|once|TRBV7-3|NA
CASSHYGQHNEQFF
TGTGCCAGCAGCCATTACGGACAGCACAATGAGCAGTTCTTC